There are many counts of the clone carrying this T cell receptor beta chain. Its antigen is as yet unknown. Germline-derived CDR1 and CDR2 are SGHVS and FQNEAQ. V lost 1 base and J lost 3, with 12 bases in between. CDR3 length: 15 amino acids. This specimen comes from a study of Graves' ophthalmopathy and Graves' hyperthyroidism. Points from the study as a whole: The authors also found most expanded thyroid clonotypes above 0.001 frequency in blood.

As the template, RNA transcripts were used to amplify TCR beta CDR3 regions. HTBI-primed first-round RT-PCR preceded second-round multiplex PCR. Each CDR3 protein gets one entry after TCRdb re-called the multiplex PCR reads with MiXCR. The table shows 660,000 or so distinct CDR3 sequences, with roughly 41% occurring only once. The source of this sequence is an adult man with Graves' ophthalmopathy. The J gene is TRBJ1-2, the V gene TRBV7-8; D uncertain. The sequenced sample consisted of peripheral blood. The DNA for the CDR3 is TGTGCCAGCAGCTTAGTAAGGACCTTCCACTATGGCTACACCTTC. Its protein is CASSLVRTFHYGYTF.